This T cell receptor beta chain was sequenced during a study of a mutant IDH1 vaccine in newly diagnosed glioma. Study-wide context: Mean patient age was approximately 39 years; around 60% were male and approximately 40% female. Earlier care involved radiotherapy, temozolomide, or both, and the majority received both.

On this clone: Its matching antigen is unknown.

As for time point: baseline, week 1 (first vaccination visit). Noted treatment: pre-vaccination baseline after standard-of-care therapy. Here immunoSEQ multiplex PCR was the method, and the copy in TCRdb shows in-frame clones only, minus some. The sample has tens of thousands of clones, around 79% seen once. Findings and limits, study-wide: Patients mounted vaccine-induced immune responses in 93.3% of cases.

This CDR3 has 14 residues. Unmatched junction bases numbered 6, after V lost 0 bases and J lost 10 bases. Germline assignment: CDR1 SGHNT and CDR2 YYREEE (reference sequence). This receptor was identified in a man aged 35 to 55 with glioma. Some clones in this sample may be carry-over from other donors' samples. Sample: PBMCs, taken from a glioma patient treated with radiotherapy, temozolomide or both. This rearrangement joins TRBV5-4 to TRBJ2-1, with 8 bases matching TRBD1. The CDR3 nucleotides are TGTGCCAGCAGCTTGGGGACAGGGACGAGGGAGCAGTTCTTC. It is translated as CASSLGTGTREQFF.